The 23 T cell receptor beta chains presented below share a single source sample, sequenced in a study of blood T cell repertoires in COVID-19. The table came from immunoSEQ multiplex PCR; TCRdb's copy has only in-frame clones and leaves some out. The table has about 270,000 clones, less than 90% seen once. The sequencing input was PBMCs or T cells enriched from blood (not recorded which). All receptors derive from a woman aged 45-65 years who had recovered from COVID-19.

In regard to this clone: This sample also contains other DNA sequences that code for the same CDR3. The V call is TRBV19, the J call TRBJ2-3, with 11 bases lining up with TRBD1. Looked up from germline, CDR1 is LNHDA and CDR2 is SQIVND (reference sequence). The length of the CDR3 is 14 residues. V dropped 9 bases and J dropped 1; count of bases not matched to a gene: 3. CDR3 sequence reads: CASLDRGRTDTQYF. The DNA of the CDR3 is TGTGCCAGCCTGGACAGGGGGCGCACAGATACGCAGTATTTT.

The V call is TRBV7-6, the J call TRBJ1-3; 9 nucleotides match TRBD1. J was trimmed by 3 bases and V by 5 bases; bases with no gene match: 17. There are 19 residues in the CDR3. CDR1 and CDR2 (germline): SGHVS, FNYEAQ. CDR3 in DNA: TGTGCCAGCAGCCGCCGACCGGGACAGGGAGCCCCGTATGGAAACACCATATATTTT. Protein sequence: CASSRRPGQGAPYGNTIYF.

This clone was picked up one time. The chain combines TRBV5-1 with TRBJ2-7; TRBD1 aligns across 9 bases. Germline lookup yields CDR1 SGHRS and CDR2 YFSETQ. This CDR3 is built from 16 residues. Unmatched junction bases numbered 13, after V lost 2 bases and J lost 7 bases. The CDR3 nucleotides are TGCGCCAGCAGCTTAAGAGGGCGGACAGGGGAGGGGGAGCAGTACTTC. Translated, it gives CASSLRGRTGEGEQYF.

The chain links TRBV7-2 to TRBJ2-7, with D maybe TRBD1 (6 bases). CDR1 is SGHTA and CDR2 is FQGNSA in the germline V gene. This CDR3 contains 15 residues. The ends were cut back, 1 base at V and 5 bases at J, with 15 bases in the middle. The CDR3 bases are TGTGCCAGCAGCTTAGTTAAGGACAGTCAGAACGAGCAGTACTTC. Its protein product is CASSLVKDSQNEQYF.

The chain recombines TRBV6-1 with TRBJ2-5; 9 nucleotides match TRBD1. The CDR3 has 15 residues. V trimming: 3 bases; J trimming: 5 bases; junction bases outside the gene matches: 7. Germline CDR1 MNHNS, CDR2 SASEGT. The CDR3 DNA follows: TGTGCCAGCAGTGACCGGGACAGGGTACACGAGACCCAGTACTTC. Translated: CASSDRDRVHETQYF.

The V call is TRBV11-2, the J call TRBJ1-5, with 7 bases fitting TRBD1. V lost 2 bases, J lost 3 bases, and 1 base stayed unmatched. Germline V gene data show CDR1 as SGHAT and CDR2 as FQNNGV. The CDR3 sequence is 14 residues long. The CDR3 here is CASSLTGVNQPQHF. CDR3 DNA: TGTGCCAGCAGCTTAACAGGGGTCAATCAGCCCCAGCATTTT.

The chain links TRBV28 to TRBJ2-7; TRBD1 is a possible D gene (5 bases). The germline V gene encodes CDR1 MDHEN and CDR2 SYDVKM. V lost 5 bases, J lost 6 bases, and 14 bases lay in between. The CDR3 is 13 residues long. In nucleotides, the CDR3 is TGTGCCAGCAGTATATCTCCAGGGCCCGAGCAGTACTTC. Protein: CASSISPGPEQYF.

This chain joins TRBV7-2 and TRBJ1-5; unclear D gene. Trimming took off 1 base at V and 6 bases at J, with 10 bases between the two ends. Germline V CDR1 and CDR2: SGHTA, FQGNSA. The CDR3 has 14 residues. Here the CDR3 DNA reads TGTGCCAGCAGCTTAGAGCGGGCGGGTCAGCCCCAGCATTTT. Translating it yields CASSLERAGQPQHF.

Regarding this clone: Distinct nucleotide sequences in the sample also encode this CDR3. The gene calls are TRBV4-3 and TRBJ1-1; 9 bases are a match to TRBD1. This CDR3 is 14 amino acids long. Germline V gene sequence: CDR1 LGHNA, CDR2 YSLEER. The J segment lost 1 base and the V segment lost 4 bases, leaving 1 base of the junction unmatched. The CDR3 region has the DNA TGCGCCAGCAGCCTGGACAGGGGGAACACTGAAGCTTTCTTT. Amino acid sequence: CASSLDRGNTEAFF.

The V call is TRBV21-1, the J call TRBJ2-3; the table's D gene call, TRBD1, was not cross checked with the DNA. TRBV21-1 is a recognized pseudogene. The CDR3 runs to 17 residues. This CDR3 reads CASSNPVEQGITDTQYF. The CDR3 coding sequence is TGTGCCAGCAGCAACCCCGTCGAACAGGGGATCACAGATACGCAGTATTTT.

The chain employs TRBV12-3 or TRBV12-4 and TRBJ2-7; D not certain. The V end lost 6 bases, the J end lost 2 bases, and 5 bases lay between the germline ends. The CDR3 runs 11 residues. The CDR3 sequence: CASSFAYEQYF. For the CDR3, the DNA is TGTGCCAGCAGCTTCGCCTACGAGCAGTACTTC.

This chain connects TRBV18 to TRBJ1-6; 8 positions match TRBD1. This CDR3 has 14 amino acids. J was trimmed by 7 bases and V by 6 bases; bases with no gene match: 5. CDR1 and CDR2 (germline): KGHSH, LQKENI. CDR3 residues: CASSQDRDNSPLHF. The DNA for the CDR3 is TGTGCCAGCTCCCAGGACAGGGACAATTCACCCCTCCACTTT.

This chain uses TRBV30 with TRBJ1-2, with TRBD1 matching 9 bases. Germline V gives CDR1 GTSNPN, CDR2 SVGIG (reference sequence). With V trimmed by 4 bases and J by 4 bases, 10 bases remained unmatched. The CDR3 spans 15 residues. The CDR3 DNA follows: TGTGCCTGGAAGGACAGGGGCACCCATAGCTATGGCTACACCTTC. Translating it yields CAWKDRGTHSYGYTF.

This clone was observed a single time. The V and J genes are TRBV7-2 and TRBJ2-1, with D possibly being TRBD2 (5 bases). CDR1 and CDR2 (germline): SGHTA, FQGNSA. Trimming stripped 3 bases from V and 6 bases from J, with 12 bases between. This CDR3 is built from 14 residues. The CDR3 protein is CASSLLDWINEQFF. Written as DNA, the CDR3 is TGTGCCAGCAGCTTGCTGGACTGGATCAATGAGCAGTTCTTC.

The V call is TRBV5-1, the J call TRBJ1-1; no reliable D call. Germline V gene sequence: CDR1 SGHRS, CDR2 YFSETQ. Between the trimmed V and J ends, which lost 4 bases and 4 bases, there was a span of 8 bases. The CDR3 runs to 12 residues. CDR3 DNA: TGCGCCAGCAGCGACCCGGGCACTGAAGCTTTCTTT. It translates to CASSDPGTEAFF.

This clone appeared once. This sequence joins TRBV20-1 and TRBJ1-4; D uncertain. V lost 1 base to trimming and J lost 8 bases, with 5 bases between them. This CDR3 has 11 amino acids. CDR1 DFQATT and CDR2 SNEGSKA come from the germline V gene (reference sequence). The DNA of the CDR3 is TGCAGTGCTAGAGTACGGGAAAAACTGTTTTTT. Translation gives CSARVREKLFF.

The CDR3 reads CASSSTGDEQYF. The CDR3 DNA is TGTGCCAGCAGCTCGACAGGGGACGAGCAGTACTTC. J is TRBJ2-7 and V is TRBV7-9, with 8 positions matching TRBD1. Germline-derived CDR1 and CDR2 are SEHNR and FQNEAQ (reference sequence). The CDR3 is 12 residues long. The ends lost 4 bases at V and 5 bases at J; junction bases unmatched: 1.

DNA for the CDR3: TGTGCCAGCAGCCGGGACAGGGGGGAATCTGAAAAACTGTTTTTT. The encoded protein is CASSRDRGESEKLFF. This chain links TRBV2 with TRBJ1-4; TRBD1 aligns across 11 bases. The V segment lost 6 bases and the J segment 7 bases; nucleotides outside the gene matches: 7. CDR1 and CDR2 from the germline V gene are SNHLY and FYNNEI. The CDR3 consists of 15 residues.

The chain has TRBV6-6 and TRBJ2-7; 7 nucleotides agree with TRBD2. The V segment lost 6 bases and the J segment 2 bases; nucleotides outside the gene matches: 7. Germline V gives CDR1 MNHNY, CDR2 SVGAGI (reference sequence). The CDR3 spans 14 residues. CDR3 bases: TGTGCCAGCAGGAGTGGCGGGAGCACCTACGAGCAGTACTTC. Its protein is CASRSGGSTYEQYF.

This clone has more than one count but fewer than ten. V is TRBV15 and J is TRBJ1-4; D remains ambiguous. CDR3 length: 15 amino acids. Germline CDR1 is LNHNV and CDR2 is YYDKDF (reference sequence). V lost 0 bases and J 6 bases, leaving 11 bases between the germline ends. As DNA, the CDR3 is TGTGCCACCAGCAGAGATATGCAGGTACATGAAAAACTGTTTTTT. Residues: CATSRDMQVHEKLFF.

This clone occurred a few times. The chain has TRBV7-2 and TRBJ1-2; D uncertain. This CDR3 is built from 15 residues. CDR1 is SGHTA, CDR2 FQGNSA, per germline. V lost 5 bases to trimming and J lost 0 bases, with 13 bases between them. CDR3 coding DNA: TGTGCCAGCAGCAACCTAGCCACAGCTAACTATGGCTACACCTTC. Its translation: CASSNLATANYGYTF.

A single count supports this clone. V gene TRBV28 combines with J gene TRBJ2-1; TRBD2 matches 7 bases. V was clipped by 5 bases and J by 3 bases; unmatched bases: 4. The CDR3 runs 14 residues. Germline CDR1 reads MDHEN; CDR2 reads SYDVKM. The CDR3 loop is CASSQSGNYNEQFF. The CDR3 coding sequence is TGTGCCAGCAGTCAGAGCGGGAACTACAATGAGCAGTTCTTC.

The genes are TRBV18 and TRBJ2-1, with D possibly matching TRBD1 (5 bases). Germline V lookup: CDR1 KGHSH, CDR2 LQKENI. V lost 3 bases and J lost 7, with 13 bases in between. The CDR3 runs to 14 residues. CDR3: CASSPLGVGNEQFF. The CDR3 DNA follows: TGTGCCAGCTCACCTTTAGGGGTAGGGAATGAGCAGTTCTTC.